This T cell receptor (beta chain) was recovered during a study of T cell clones after liver transplantation. For the study at large: Tolerance: complete withdrawal held at least one year, liver enzymes staying within twice normal.

Repertoires were generated with immunoSEQ multiplex PCR, while TCRdb's copy carries only in-frame clones and drops some. The sample has roughly 100,000 clones, approximately 79% seen once. The source is a human patient who received a liver transplant. Certain T cells may be donor cells from the graft. This sample comprised CD4+ T cells from blood, obtained roughly 50 months after liver transplant.

CDR3 sequence: CASSVGQHTMSEQFF. The CDR3 DNA follows: TGTGCCAGCAGCGTAGGACAGCATACAATGAGTGAGCAGTTCTTC. The chain couples TRBV9 to TRBJ2-1; D is possibly TRBD1 (5 bases). CDR1 and CDR2 (germline): SGDLS, YYNGEE. The CDR3 runs 15 residues. V lost 0 bases to trimming and J lost 9 bases, with 16 bases between them.